This T cell receptor (beta chain) is drawn from a study of T cell responses to AZD1222 COVID-19 vaccine. Measured with immunoSEQ multiplex PCR; TCRdb has only the in-frame clones, and not every one. The sample yields about 140,000 clones, over 90% seen once. The CDR3 has 13 residues. Germline CDR1 SGHRS, CDR2 YFSETQ. V was pared by 0 bases and J by 2 bases, with 5 bases between. Sample: peripheral blood, taken 28 days after the second AZD1222 dose. This TCR was recovered from an adult who received the AZD1222 COVID-19 vaccine. The chain joins TRBV5-1 to TRBJ2-5; D ambiguous. The CDR3 bases are TGCGCCAGCAGCTTGGTGAGTCAAGAGACCCAGTACTTC. It is translated as CASSLVSQETQYF.